One sample yielded the 20 T cell receptor beta chains listed below, sequenced in a study of response to subunit inactivated influenza vaccine. TCRdb re-called the RT-PCR reads through MiXCR, storing one row per CDR3 protein. In the table there are about 570,000 distinct CDR3 sequences, around 11% of which are singletons. Specimen: PBMCs from blood, collected on the day of vaccination. The receptors shown here come from a man in his fifties or sixties who received an inactivated influenza vaccine.

This clonotype appeared a few times. As DNA, the CDR3 is TGTGCCAGCAGTCCTTTTCCGGGACAGGGGCCCCCCACGAGGGACACTGAAGCTTTCTTT. It yields the protein CASSPFPGQGPPTRDTEAFF. V is TRBV27 and J is TRBJ1-1, with 10 bases that match TRBD1. Germline CDR1 is MNHEY and CDR2 is SMNVEV (reference sequence). The V segment lost 5 bases and the J segment 3 bases; nucleotides outside the gene matches: 21. The CDR3 length is 20 residues.

The CDR3 nucleotides read TGTGCCAGCAGCTGGGTTGCAGGGGGCGCGAGGGAGACCCAGTACTTC. As protein: CASSWVAGGARETQYF. V gene TRBV7-2 combines with J gene TRBJ2-5; 8 positions match TRBD1. The CDR3 runs to 16 residues. Germline-derived CDR1 and CDR2 are SGHTA and FQGNSA. V gave up 4 bases and J gave up 5 bases; unmatched junction bases: 12.

The genes are TRBV12-3 or TRBV12-4 and TRBJ2-1; TRBD1 might be the D (6 bases). Trimming removed 7 bases at V and 3 bases at J, with 10 bases between. CDR3 length: 13 residues. CDR3 sequence reads: CASKGRGYNEQFF. DNA for the CDR3: TGTGCCAGCAAAGGCAGGGGCTACAATGAGCAGTTCTTC.

The chain combines TRBV6-4 with TRBJ2-1, with 13 positions matching TRBD2. CDR1 MRHNA and CDR2 SNTAGT come from the germline V gene. V lost 4 bases and J lost 8; bases outside the gene matches: 5. This CDR3 is 15 amino acids long. DNA for the CDR3: TGTGCCAGCAGTGCCACTAGCGGGAGGGCCGATGAGCAGTTCTTC. This gives the protein CASSATSGRADEQFF.

This rearrangement joins TRBV28 to TRBJ2-3; 7 nucleotides align to TRBD1. Germline CDR1 MDHEN, CDR2 SYDVKM. After removal of 6 bases from V and 4 bases from J, the junction contained 7 bases not matched to a gene. This CDR3 contains 14 residues. The DNA for the CDR3 is TGTGCCAGCAGCCGCAGGGGGACAGCAGATACGCAGTATTTT. Residues: CASSRRGTADTQYF.

The chain is built from TRBV2 and TRBJ2-3; D uncertain. The CDR3 is 15 residues long. Trimming removed 2 bases at V and 0 bases at J, with 9 bases between. Per germline, CDR1 SNHLY and CDR2 FYNNEI. CDR3 region: CASSEWSTSTDTQYF. Written as DNA, the CDR3 is TGTGCCAGCAGTGAATGGAGCACCAGCACAGATACGCAGTATTTT.

The chain couples TRBV6-5 to TRBJ2-7; 9 nucleotides agree with TRBD1. CDR3 length: 15 residues. From germline, CDR1 is MNHEY and CDR2 SVGAGI. The J segment lost 0 bases and the V segment lost 3 bases, leaving 3 bases of the junction unmatched. CDR3 loop: CASSYVDRGSYEQYF. For the CDR3, the DNA is TGTGCCAGCAGTTATGTGGACAGGGGCTCCTACGAGCAGTACTTC.

V usage is TRBV28 and J usage is TRBJ2-3, with 7 bases matching TRBD1. The V gene's germline CDR1 is MDHEN and CDR2 SYDVKM. V trimming: 6 bases; J trimming: 4 bases; junction bases outside the gene matches: 13. There are 16 residues in the CDR3. The CDR3: CASSLRQGRVPDTQYF. The CDR3 nucleotides read TGTGCCAGCAGCCTCAGACAGGGAAGGGTCCCAGATACGCAGTATTTT.

In this sample, this clonotype turned up many times. The chain joins TRBV6-5 to TRBJ2-5; D unresolved. This CDR3 has 15 amino acids. V was trimmed by 2 bases and J by 0 bases, leaving 10 bases between them. Germline CDR1 is MNHEY and CDR2 is SVGAGI. In nucleotides, the CDR3 is TGTGCCAGCAGTTACGGTTTGAAGTACCAAGAGACCCAGTACTTC. Translated, it gives CASSYGLKYQETQYF.

This chain links TRBV7-9 with TRBJ1-1; D gene uncertain. Germline V gene data show CDR1 as SEHNR and CDR2 as FQNEAQ (reference sequence). Trimming removed 5 bases at V and 0 bases at J, with 13 bases between. The CDR3 contains 15 residues. The DNA of the CDR3 is TGTGCCAGCAGCGCCACTGGACTGATGAACACTGAAGCTTTCTTT. Translated, it gives CASSATGLMNTEAFF.

This clonotype was recorded a few times. J is TRBJ2-5 and V is TRBV7-9; 14 nucleotides line up with TRBD2. Losses at the gene ends were 3 bases for V and 5 bases for J; bases not matched to a gene: 5. CDR1 and CDR2 from the germline V gene are SEHNR and FQNEAQ (reference sequence). This CDR3 comprises 16 residues. CDR3 in DNA: TGTGCCAGCAGCTTGGGGACTAGCGGGGGTACGGAGACCCAGTACTTC. Protein sequence: CASSLGTSGGTETQYF.

The chain has TRBV28 and TRBJ2-1; 8 positions agree with TRBD2. The junction had 11 bases not matched to a gene; V was cut back by 5 bases and J by 8 bases. CDR3 length: 15 residues. Germline V gene sequence: CDR1 MDHEN, CDR2 SYDVKM. The CDR3 here is CASSTGAGADYEQFF. The DNA for the CDR3 is TGTGCCAGCAGTACCGGAGCGGGAGCGGACTATGAGCAGTTCTTC.

The chain links TRBV4-2 to TRBJ2-5, with TRBD1 matching over 7 bases. This CDR3 is 16 amino acids long. V gave up 3 bases and J gave up 5 bases; unmatched junction bases: 12. The germline CDR1 and CDR2 sequences are LGHNA and YNFKEQ. The CDR3 is CASSHREAPRGETQYF. The CDR3 nucleotides are TGTGCCAGCAGCCACCGAGAGGCCCCCAGGGGGGAGACCCAGTACTTC.

This clonotype was recorded a few times. One end of the junction does not line up with germline, which may come from a read error. The chain is built from TRBV6-5 and TRBJ2-1; 7 bases map to TRBD1. Germline CDR1 is MNHEY and CDR2 is SVGAGI. CDR3 length equals 17 residues. The CDR3 bases are TGTGCCAGCAGCTACTCCATTAAGGGGGCACTCTACAATGAGCAGTTCTTC. It yields the protein CASSYSIKGALYNEQFF.

CDR3 coding DNA: TGTGCCATCACCGGGACCAGCGCCTACGAGCAGTACTTC. This encodes CAITGTSAYEQYF. The rearrangement joins TRBV28 to TRBJ2-7; D might be TRBD1 or TRBD2, each matching 5 bases. The CDR3 is 13 residues long. Trimming removed 10 bases at V and 2 bases at J, with 15 bases between. CDR1 is MDHEN and CDR2 is SYDVKM in the germline V gene. The whole variable domain, remainder taken from reference TRBV28 and TRBJ2-7, is DVKVTQSSRYLVKRTGEKVFLECVQDMDHENMFWYRQDPGLGLRLIYFSYDVKMKEKGDIPEGYSVSREKKERFSLILESASTNQTSMYLCAITGTSAYEQYFGPGTRLTVT.

This clonotype was observed many times. The chain joins TRBV20-1 to TRBJ2-7, with D possibly TRBD1 on 6 matching bases. The CDR3 loop spans 12 amino acids. Trimming removed 2 bases from V and 4 bases from J, with 9 bases in between. Germline V lookup: CDR1 DFQATT, CDR2 SNEGSKA (reference sequence). The DNA for the CDR3 is TGCAGTGCTAGATTGAGGGGGTACGAGCAGTACTTC. This codes for CSARLRGYEQYF.

The table lists this clonotype with a few counts. The V gene is TRBV12-3 or TRBV12-4, the J gene TRBJ2-7, with no clear D. This CDR3 region has 15 residues. The ends were cut back, 7 bases at V and 2 bases at J, with 18 bases in the middle. For the CDR3, the DNA is TGTGCCAGCACCATAACCGGCGTCAGCGCCTACGAGCAGTACTTC. This encodes CASTITGVSAYEQYF.

This clonotype was seen at least ten times. The gene calls are TRBV28 and TRBJ1-5; D might be TRBD1 (5 bases). Germline values: CDR1 MDHEN, CDR2 SYDVKM. The CDR3 extends over 15 amino acids. The V gene lost 4 bases and the J gene lost 6 bases, with 16 bases spanning the gap. The CDR3 region is CASSSRGGTGQPQHF. For the CDR3, the DNA is TGTGCCAGCAGTTCCCGGGGGGGGACCGGTCAGCCCCAGCATTTT.

The V call is TRBV18, the J call TRBJ2-1; no clear D. Germline assignment: CDR1 KGHSH and CDR2 LQKENI. The CDR3 is made up of 17 amino acids. V was pared by 3 bases and J by 4 bases, with 19 bases between. CDR3 region: CASSPLESVLPYNEQFF. The CDR3 nucleotides are TGTGCCAGCTCACCGTTGGAGTCAGTCCTTCCTTACAATGAGCAGTTCTTC.

The chain joins TRBV6-5 to TRBJ2-5, with D maybe TRBD1 (5 bases). V lost 0 bases and J 4 bases, leaving 12 bases between the germline ends. CDR1 is MNHEY, CDR2 SVGAGI, per germline. The CDR3 length is 15 residues. CDR3 amino acids: CASSYSSQGGETQYF. The CDR3 DNA is TGTGCCAGCAGTTACTCCTCCCAGGGTGGAGAGACCCAGTACTTC.